The rows below give T cell receptor beta chains drawn from one sample of a study of blood T cells in healthy people across ages. TCRdb passed the 5' RACE reads through MiXCR, listing each CDR3 protein once. The data contain 500,000 to 650,000 distinct CDR3 sequences, about 29% of them singletons. The same sample was also studied in work on T cells of mothers and their children.

Sequencing was carried out using blood. These receptor sequences come from a boy aged 2 to 9 in good health. Each CDR3 is given with its conserved first and last residue. Each record gives: V gene, clone size, D gene, J gene, CDR3 DNA, CDR3 protein. The D gene is left open where the match is weak. Size is omitted from some rows. Given values are once, few, many or a class for expanded clones.

v_call: TRBV20-1
clone_size: .
d_call: TRBD2
j_call: TRBJ2-5
cdr3_nt: TGCAGTGCTAGAGGGCGAGCGGGAGTGGGGGAGACCCAGTACTTC
cdr3_aa: CSARGRAGVGETQYF

v_call: TRBV7-9
clone_size: few
d_call: .
j_call: TRBJ1-4
cdr3_nt: TGTGCCAGCAGCTCGGGAACCGGGACGCTGGGGGAAAAACTGTTTTTT
cdr3_aa: CASSSGTGTLGEKLFF

v_call: TRBV14
clone_size: .
d_call: .
j_call: TRBJ1-6
cdr3_nt: TGTGCCAGCAGCCACCTACAGGGCTCCAATTCACCCCTCCACTTT
cdr3_aa: CASSHLQGSNSPLHF

v_call: TRBV7-9
clone_size: .
d_call: .
j_call: TRBJ1-2
cdr3_nt: TGTGCCAGCAGCTTAGATCGGCAGGGACGGGCTGGCTACACCTTC
cdr3_aa: CASSLDRQGRAGYTF

v_call: TRBV20-1
clone_size: few
d_call: .
j_call: TRBJ2-7
cdr3_nt: TGCAGTGCTCTCGGACGATACAACTACGAGCAGTACTTC
cdr3_aa: CSALGRYNYEQYF

v_call: TRBV29-1
clone_size: few
d_call: .
j_call: TRBJ1-2
cdr3_nt: TGCAGCGTTTCCCAAGGAGCGGGGGTTGATGGCTGCACCTTC
cdr3_aa: CSVSQGAGVDGCTF

v_call: TRBV3-1
clone_size: few
d_call: TRBD2
j_call: TRBJ2-5
cdr3_nt: TGTGCCAGCAGCCGCGGGAGATTGGGCTGGGGCCAAGAGACCCAGTACTTC
cdr3_aa: CASSRGRLGWGQETQYF

v_call: TRBV15
clone_size: .
d_call: .
j_call: TRBJ2-1
cdr3_nt: TGTGCCACCAGCAGAGGGGGCATCAACAATGAGCAGTTCTTC
cdr3_aa: CATSRGGINNEQFF

v_call: TRBV7-8
clone_size: few
d_call: .
j_call: TRBJ1-3
cdr3_nt: TGTGCCAGCAGCCCACAAGCCTCTGGAAACACCATATATTTT
cdr3_aa: CASSPQASGNTIYF

v_call: TRBV5-1
clone_size: .
d_call: .
j_call: TRBJ2-4
cdr3_nt: TGCGCCAGCAGCTTGGCCGCAGGGGGAGGAGACATTCAGTACTTC
cdr3_aa: CASSLAAGGGDIQYF

v_call: TRBV6-2/TRBV6-3
clone_size: .
d_call: TRBD2
j_call: TRBJ2-7
cdr3_nt: TGTGCCAGCAGTACCACGGGAGGATCCTACGAGCAGTACTTC
cdr3_aa: CASSTTGGSYEQYF

v_call: TRBV14
clone_size: .
d_call: TRBD2
j_call: TRBJ2-5
cdr3_nt: TGTGCCAGCAGCCAAGGACTAGCGGCTTCCCAAGAGACCCAGTACTTC
cdr3_aa: CASSQGLAASQETQYF

v_call: TRBV19
clone_size: once
d_call: .
j_call: TRBJ1-2
cdr3_nt: TGTGCCAGTAGTACGCCACAAGGCTATGGCTACACCTTC
cdr3_aa: CASSTPQGYGYTF

v_call: TRBV7-7
clone_size: .
d_call: TRBD2
j_call: TRBJ2-1
cdr3_nt: TGTGCCAGCAGCCCCGGGGGAGCGGGAACCAATGAGCAGTTCTTC
cdr3_aa: CASSPGGAGTNEQFF

v_call: TRBV12-5
clone_size: .
d_call: TRBD1
j_call: TRBJ2-5
cdr3_nt: TGTGCTAGTGGTTTGGCCCCGACAGGGGGAGAGACCCAGTACTTC
cdr3_aa: CASGLAPTGGETQYF

v_call: TRBV7-2
clone_size: .
d_call: TRBD2
j_call: TRBJ2-1
cdr3_nt: TGTGCCAGCATGGGGACTAGCGGTTATTACAATGAGCAGTTCTTC
cdr3_aa: CASMGTSGYYNEQFF

v_call: TRBV19
clone_size: few
d_call: .
j_call: TRBJ2-3
cdr3_nt: TGTGCCTCTAATGGACAAGGGACAGATACGCAGTATTTT
cdr3_aa: CASNGQGTDTQYF

v_call: TRBV29-1
clone_size: few
d_call: .
j_call: TRBJ2-3
cdr3_nt: TGCAGCGTCGCTAGCACAGATACGCAGTATTTT
cdr3_aa: CSVASTDTQYF

v_call: TRBV19
clone_size: .
d_call: TRBD1
j_call: TRBJ2-2
cdr3_nt: TGTGCCAGTAGTACCCGGGACAGGCTAACCGCGGAGCTGTTTTTT
cdr3_aa: CASSTRDRLTAELFF